One sample yielded the 16 T cell receptor beta chains listed below, sequenced in a study of cytomegalovirus exposure and HLA in healthy donors. The PCR had 60 Vbeta and 13 Jbeta primers. Clones were sequenced by immunoSEQ multiplex PCR, and TCRdb holds only the in-frame ones, with some missing. The data hold some 160,000 clones, with 84% observed a single time. The sequencing sample was made of PBMCs. The receptors here all came from a man aged 18-30 years in good health and CMV-seronegative.

The chain couples TRBV4-1 to TRBJ1-3; weak D call: TRBD1 (5 bases). This CDR3 is built from 17 residues. Trimming removed 4 bases at V and 0 bases at J, with 16 bases between. CDR1 is MGHRA, CDR2 YSYEKL, per germline. The CDR3 DNA reads TGCGCCAGCAGCCCTCAGGACACTCCGTTCTCTGGAAACACCATATATTTT. This gives the protein CASSPQDTPFSGNTIYF.

The chain recombines TRBV18 with TRBJ2-1, with a weak D call TRBD2 (7 bases). V lost 4 bases to trimming and J lost 2 bases, with 9 bases between them. Germline assignment: CDR1 KGHSH and CDR2 LQKENI. The CDR3 is made up of 14 amino acids. CDR3 loop: CASSRGGPYNEQFF. Written as DNA, the CDR3 is TGTGCCAGCTCACGGGGGGGCCCCTACAATGAGCAGTTCTTC. The variable domain in full, with the rest retrieved from reference TRBV18 and TRBJ2-1, is NAGVMQNPRHLVRRRGQEARLRCSPMKGHSHVYWYRQLPEEGLKFMVYLQKENIIDESGMPKERFSAEFPKEGPSILRIQQVVRGDSAAYFCASSRGGPYNEQFFGPGTRLTVL.

About this clone: The sample holds other DNA sequences that translate to the same CDR3. V and J are TRBV5-4 and TRBJ1-6; D is possibly TRBD1 (6 bases). The V gene lost 6 bases and the J gene lost 2 bases, with 15 bases spanning the gap. The CDR3 is 16 residues long. Germline V gene sequence: CDR1 SGHNT, CDR2 YYREEE (reference sequence). CDR3: CASNILRDTYNSPLHF. CDR3 coding DNA: TGTGCCAGCAACATCCTTCGGGACACCTATAATTCACCCCTCCACTTT.

The chain couples TRBV7-9 to TRBJ2-5, with a possible D match to TRBD1 (6 bases). The CDR3 has 13 residues. Germline values: CDR1 SEHNR, CDR2 FQNEAQ (reference sequence). Trimming cost V 5 bases and J 6 bases, with 13 bases left between them. In DNA form, the CDR3 reads TGTGCCAGCAGCCCACAGGGAATGCAGACCCAGTACTTC. This encodes CASSPQGMQTQYF.

The chain joins TRBV23-1 to TRBJ1-1; D is uncertain. Being an ORF, TRBV23-1 has a function that is uncertain. The CDR3 length is 14 residues. Trimming pared 0 bases from V and 0 bases from J, leaving 5 bases between. CDR3 amino acids: CASSQSRVNTEAFF. In DNA form, the CDR3 reads TGCGCCAGCAGTCAATCTAGAGTGAACACTGAAGCTTTCTTT.

The count of this clone is one. The gene calls are TRBV10-2 and TRBJ1-2, with TRBD1 matching 11 bases. The J segment lost 2 bases and the V segment lost 6 bases, leaving 2 bases of the junction unmatched. This CDR3 has 14 residues. Germline CDR1 is WSHSY and CDR2 is SAAADI. The CDR3 coding sequence is TGCGCCAGCAGGGGGACAGGGGGGAACTATGGCTACACCTTC. Amino acid sequence: CASRGTGGNYGYTF.

The genes are TRBV4-1 and TRBJ1-4, with D tentatively TRBD1 (6 bases). V was cut by 0 bases and J by 8 bases, with 13 bases left in between. Germline V gene lookup returns CDR1 MGHRA and CDR2 YSYEKL. This CDR3 region has 15 residues. Here the CDR3 DNA reads TGCGCCAGCAGCCAAGACGGCAGGGGTGGCGAAAAACTGTTTTTT. This codes for CASSQDGRGGEKLFF.

The chain links TRBV1 to TRBJ2-5; TRBD2 was called by the table and not checked on the DNA. TRBV1 is a known pseudogene. The CDR3 spans 15 residues. The CDR3 sequence is CTSSRRGGLGETQYF. The CDR3 DNA reads TGCACCAGCAGCCGCCGGGGGGGCCTTGGGGAGACCCAGTACTTC.

This chain uses TRBV2 with TRBJ2-3, with 9 positions matching TRBD1. The V gene's germline CDR1 is SNHLY and CDR2 FYNNEI. The CDR3 length is 16 residues. Trimming removed 4 bases from V and 5 bases from J; junction bases left unmatched: 10. As DNA, the CDR3 is TGTGCCAGCAGTGTCATGGACAGGGGAGGTAGAGATACGCAGTATTTT. Translating gives CASSVMDRGGRDTQYF.

The J gene is TRBJ2-7, the V gene TRBV28; D is perhaps TRBD2 (5 bases). The CDR3 is 15 residues long. CDR1 and CDR2 from the germline V gene are MDHEN and SYDVKM. Trimming removed 7 bases at V and 6 bases at J, with 22 bases between. The CDR3 sequence is CASTSKREGSLEQYF. DNA of the CDR3: TGTGCCAGCACCTCGAAACGGGAAGGCTCTCTCGAGCAGTACTTC.

The rearrangement links TRBV19 to TRBJ1-6; no firm D call. The CDR3 is 13 amino acids. Germline CDR1 LNHDA, CDR2 SQIVND (reference sequence). The CDR3: CASGRTENSPLHF. CDR3 nucleotides: TGTGCGAGCGGTCGGACGGAGAATTCACCCCTCCACTTT.

The genes are TRBV6-6 and TRBJ1-2, with D possibly matching TRBD1 (6 bases). The CDR3 has 14 amino acids. V was trimmed by 6 bases and J by 4 bases, leaving 15 bases between them. Per the germline V gene, CDR1 is MNHNY and CDR2 is SVGAGI (reference sequence). Here the CDR3 DNA reads TGTGCCAGCAGCTCTAACAGGGCTTCCTATGGCTACACCTTC. Encoded protein: CASSSNRASYGYTF.

The gene calls are TRBV7-9 and TRBJ2-1; the D gene is possibly TRBD2 (6 bases). The ends were cut back, 5 bases at V and 12 bases at J, with 23 bases in the middle. Germline V gene sequence: CDR1 SEHNR, CDR2 FQNEAQ (reference sequence). This CDR3 has 15 amino acids. CDR3 in DNA: TGTGCCAGCAGCCGGGGAGGCAGGGTTGGTATCGGGCAGTTCTTC. It yields the protein CASSRGGRVGIGQFF.

V and J are TRBV5-1 and TRBJ2-3; TRBD2 matches 12 bases. The CDR3 is 17 amino acids. CDR1 and CDR2 (germline): SGHRS, YFSETQ. V was clipped by 4 bases and J by 2 bases; unmatched bases: 8. Here the CDR3 reads CASSRGASGRATDTQYF. In nucleotides, the CDR3 is TGCGCCAGCAGCAGAGGGGCTAGCGGGAGGGCCACAGATACGCAGTATTTT.

The chain links TRBV9 to TRBJ1-2; the match to TRBD1 covers 7 bases. The CDR3 runs to 15 residues. From germline, CDR1 is SGDLS and CDR2 YYNGEE. V lost 3 bases to trimming and J lost 2 bases; unmatched junction nucleotides: 7. Here the CDR3 reads CASSAGQSENYGYTF. The DNA for the CDR3 is TGTGCCAGCAGCGCGGGACAGTCAGAGAACTATGGCTACACCTTC.

The rearrangement joins TRBV6-1 to TRBJ2-1; 10 bases agree with TRBD2. The CDR3 covers 14 residues. Germline assignment: CDR1 MNHNS and CDR2 SASEGT. The J segment lost 8 bases and the V segment lost 4 bases, leaving 5 bases of the junction unmatched. The CDR3: CASSGSGGADEQFF. In nucleotides, the CDR3 is TGTGCCAGCAGTGGAAGCGGGGGGGCCGATGAGCAGTTCTTC.